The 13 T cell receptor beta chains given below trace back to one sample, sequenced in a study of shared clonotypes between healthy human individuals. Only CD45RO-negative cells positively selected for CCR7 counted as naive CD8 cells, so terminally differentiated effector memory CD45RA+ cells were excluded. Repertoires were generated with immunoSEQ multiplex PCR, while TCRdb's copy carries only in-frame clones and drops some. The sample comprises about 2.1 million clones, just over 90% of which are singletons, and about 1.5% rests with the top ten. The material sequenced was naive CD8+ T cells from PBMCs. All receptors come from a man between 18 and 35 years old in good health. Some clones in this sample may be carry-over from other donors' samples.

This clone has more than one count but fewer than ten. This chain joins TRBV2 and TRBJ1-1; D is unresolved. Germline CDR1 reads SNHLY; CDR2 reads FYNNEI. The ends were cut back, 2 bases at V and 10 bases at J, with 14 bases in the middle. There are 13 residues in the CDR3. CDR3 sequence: CASSEPPEAGAFF. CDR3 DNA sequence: TGTGCCAGCAGTGAACCTCCCGAGGCTGGAGCTTTCTTT.

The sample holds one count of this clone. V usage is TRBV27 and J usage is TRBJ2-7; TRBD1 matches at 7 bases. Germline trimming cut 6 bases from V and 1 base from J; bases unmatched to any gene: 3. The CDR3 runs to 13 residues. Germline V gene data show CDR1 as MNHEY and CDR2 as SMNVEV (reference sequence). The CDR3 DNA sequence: TGTGCCAGCAGAAAGACAGGGTCCTACGAGCAGTACTTC. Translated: CASRKTGSYEQYF.

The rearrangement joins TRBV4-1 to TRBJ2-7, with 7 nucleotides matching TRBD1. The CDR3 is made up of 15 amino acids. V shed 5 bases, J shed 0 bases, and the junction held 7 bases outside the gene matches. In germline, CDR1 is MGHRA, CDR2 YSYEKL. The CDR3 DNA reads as TGCGCCAGCAGCGTCCGGGACAGAAGCTCCTACGAGCAGTACTTC. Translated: CASSVRDRSSYEQYF.

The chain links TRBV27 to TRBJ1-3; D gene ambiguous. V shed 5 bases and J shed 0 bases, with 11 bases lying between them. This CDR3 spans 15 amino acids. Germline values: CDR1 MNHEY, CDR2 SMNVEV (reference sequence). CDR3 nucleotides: TGTGCCAGCAGTCCTTATCCCGTCTCTGGAAACACCATATATTTT. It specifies CASSPYPVSGNTIYF.

CDR3 nucleotides: TGTGCCAGCAGCCCCGGCCCTCGGGCGACCTGGGAAGCTTTCTTT. Residues: CASSPGPRATWEAFF. The chain recombines TRBV11-2 with TRBJ1-1; D remains unclear. Germline values: CDR1 SGHAT, CDR2 FQNNGV. Trimming shortened V by 5 bases and J by 8 bases, and 21 bases separated the two germline ends. This CDR3 contains 15 residues.

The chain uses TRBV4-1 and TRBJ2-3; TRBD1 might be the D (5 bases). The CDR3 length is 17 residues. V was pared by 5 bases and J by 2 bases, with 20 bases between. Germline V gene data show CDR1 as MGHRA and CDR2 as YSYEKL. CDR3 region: CASSYRHPTVSTDTQYF. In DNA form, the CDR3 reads TGCGCCAGCAGCTACCGACATCCGACAGTCTCCACAGATACGCAGTATTTT.

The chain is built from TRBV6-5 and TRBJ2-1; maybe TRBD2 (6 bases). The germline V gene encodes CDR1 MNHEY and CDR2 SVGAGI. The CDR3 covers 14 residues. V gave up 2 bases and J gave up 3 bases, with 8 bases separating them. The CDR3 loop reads CASSYGGNYNEQFF. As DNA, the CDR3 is TGTGCCAGCAGTTACGGGGGGAACTACAATGAGCAGTTCTTC.

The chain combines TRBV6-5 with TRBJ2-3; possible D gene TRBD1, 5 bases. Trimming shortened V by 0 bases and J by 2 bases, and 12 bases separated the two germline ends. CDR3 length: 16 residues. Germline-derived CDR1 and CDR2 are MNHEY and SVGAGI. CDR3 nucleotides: TGTGCCAGCAGTTACTCGTCCCCAGGGCACACAGATACGCAGTATTTT. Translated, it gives CASSYSSPGHTDTQYF.

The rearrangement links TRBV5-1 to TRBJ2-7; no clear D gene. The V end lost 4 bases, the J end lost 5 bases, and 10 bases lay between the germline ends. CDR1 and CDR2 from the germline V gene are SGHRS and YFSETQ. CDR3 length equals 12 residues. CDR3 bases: TGCGCCAGCAGCCCAGGTGGGGACGAGCAGTACTTC. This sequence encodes CASSPGGDEQYF.

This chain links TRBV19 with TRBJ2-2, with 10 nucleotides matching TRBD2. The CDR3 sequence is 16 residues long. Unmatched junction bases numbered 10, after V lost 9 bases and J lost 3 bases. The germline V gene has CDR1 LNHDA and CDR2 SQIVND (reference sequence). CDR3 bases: TGTGCCAGCCGACAATTTCTAGCGGGAGACACCGGGGAGCTGTTTTTT. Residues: CASRQFLAGDTGELFF. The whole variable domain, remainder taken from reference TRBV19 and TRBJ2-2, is DGGITQSPKYLFRKEGQNVTLSCEQNLNHDAMYWYRQDPGQGLRLIYYSQIVNDFQKGDIAEGYSVSREKKESFPLTVTSAQKNPTAFYLCASRQFLAGDTGELFFGEGSRLTVL.

CDR3 in amino acids: CASSLSPFSPRPSTGELFF. The CDR3 region has the DNA TGTGCCAGCAGCTTGTCCCCCTTTTCCCCAAGACCGAGCACCGGGGAGCTGTTTTTT. This chain links TRBV5-6 with TRBJ2-2; D uncertain. This CDR3 is built from 19 residues. V lost 1 base and J lost 4, with 23 bases in between. CDR1 is SGHDT, CDR2 YYEEEE, per germline.

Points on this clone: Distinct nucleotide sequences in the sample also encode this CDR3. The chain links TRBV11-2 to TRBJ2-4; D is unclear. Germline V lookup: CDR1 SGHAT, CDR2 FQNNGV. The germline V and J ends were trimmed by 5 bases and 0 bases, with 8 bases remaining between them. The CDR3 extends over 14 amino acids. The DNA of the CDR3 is TGTGCCAGCAGCCTCGTAGGAGCCAAAAACATTCAGTACTTC. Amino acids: CASSLVGAKNIQYF. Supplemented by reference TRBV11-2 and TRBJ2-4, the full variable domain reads EAGVAQSPRYKIIEKRQSVAFWCNPISGHATLYWYQQILGQGPKLLIQFQNNGVVDDSQLPKDRFSAERLKGVDSTLKIQPAKLEDSAVYLCASSLVGAKNIQYFGAGTRLSVL.

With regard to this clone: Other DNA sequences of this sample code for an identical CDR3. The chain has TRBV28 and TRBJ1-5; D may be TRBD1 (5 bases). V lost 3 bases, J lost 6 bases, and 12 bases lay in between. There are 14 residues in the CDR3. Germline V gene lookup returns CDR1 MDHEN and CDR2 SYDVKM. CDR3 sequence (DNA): TGTGCCAGCAGTTTGAGGGGAGTGAGTCAGCCCCAGCATTTT. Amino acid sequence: CASSLRGVSQPQHF.